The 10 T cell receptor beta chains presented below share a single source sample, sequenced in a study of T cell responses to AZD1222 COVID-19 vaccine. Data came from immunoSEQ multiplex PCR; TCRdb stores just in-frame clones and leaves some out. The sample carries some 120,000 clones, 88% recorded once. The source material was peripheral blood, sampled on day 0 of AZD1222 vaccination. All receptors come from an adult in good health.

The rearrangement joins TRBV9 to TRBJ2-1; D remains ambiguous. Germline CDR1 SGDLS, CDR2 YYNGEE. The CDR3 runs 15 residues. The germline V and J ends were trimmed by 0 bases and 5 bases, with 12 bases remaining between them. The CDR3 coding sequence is TGTGCCAGCAGCGTAGGACTCCTGCAAAACAATGAGCAGTTCTTC. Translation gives CASSVGLLQNNEQFF.

The CDR3 reads CASSQEEGPGTWNEQFF. The CDR3 DNA follows: TGCGCCAGCAGCCAAGAAGAGGGACCCGGGACCTGGAATGAGCAGTTCTTC. The rearrangement links TRBV4-1 to TRBJ2-1; the D call may be TRBD1 or TRBD2 (5 bases each). Germline CDR1 and CDR2: MGHRA and YSYEKL. The V end lost 0 bases, the J end lost 7 bases, and 19 bases lay between the germline ends. CDR3 length: 17 amino acids.

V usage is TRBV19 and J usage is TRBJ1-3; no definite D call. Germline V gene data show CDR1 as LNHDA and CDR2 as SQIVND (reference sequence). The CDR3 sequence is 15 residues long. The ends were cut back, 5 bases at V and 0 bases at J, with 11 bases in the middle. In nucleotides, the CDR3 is TGTGCCAGTAGTCTGGTGAGCGGCTCTGGAAACACCATATATTTT. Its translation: CASSLVSGSGNTIYF. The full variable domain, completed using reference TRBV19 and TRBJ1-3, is DGGITQSPKYLFRKEGQNVTLSCEQNLNHDAMYWYRQDPGQGLRLIYYSQIVNDFQKGDIAEGYSVSREKKESFPLTVTSAQKNPTAFYLCASSLVSGSGNTIYFGEGSWLTVV.

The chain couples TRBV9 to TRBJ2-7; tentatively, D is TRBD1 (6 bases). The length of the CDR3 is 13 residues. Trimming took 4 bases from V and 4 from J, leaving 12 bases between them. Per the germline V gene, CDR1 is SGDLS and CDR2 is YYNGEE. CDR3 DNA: TGTGCCAGCAGCCCACCGACAGGATACGAGCAGTACTTC. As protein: CASSPPTGYEQYF.

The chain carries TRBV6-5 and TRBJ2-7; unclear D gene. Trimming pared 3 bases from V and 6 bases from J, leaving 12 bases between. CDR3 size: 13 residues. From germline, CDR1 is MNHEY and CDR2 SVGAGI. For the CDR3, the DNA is TGTGCCAGCAGTTATATACGGACCCGCGAGCAGTACTTC. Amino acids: CASSYIRTREQYF.

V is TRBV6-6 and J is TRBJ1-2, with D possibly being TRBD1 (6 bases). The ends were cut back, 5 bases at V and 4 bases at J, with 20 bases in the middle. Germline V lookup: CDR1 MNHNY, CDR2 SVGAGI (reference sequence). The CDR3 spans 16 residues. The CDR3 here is CASSRTDRNALYGYTF. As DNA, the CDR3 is TGTGCCAGCAGTCGCACCGACAGGAATGCCCTCTATGGCTACACCTTC.

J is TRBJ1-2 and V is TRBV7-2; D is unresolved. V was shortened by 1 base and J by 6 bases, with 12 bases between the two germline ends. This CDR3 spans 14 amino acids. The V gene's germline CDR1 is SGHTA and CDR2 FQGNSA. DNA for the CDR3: TGTGCCAGCAGCTTAGTTCGTGGGAAGGATGGCTACACCTTC. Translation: CASSLVRGKDGYTF.

The DNA for the CDR3 is TGTGCCAGCAGCTCAGACAGGGACTTCAACAATGAGCAGTTCTTC. Amino acids: CASSSDRDFNNEQFF. J is TRBJ2-1 and V is TRBV7-3; TRBD1 is a possible D gene (7 bases). CDR1 and CDR2 from the germline V gene are SGHTA and FQGTGA. The CDR3 spans 15 residues. The V end was cut by 4 bases, the J end by 5 bases, with 15 bases between.

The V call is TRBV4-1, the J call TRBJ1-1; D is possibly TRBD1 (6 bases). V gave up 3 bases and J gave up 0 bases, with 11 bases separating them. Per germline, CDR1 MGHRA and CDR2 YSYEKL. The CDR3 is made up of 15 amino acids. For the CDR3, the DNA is TGCGCCAGCAGCCACTCCGGGACAATGAACACTGAAGCTTTCTTT. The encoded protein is CASSHSGTMNTEAFF.

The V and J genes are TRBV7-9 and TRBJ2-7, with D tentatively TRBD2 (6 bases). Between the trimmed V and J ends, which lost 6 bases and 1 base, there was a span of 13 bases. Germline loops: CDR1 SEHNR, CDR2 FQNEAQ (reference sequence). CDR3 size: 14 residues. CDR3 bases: TGTGCCAGCAGGGGGAGGACCGCGTCCTACGAGCAGTACTTC. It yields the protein CASRGRTASYEQYF.